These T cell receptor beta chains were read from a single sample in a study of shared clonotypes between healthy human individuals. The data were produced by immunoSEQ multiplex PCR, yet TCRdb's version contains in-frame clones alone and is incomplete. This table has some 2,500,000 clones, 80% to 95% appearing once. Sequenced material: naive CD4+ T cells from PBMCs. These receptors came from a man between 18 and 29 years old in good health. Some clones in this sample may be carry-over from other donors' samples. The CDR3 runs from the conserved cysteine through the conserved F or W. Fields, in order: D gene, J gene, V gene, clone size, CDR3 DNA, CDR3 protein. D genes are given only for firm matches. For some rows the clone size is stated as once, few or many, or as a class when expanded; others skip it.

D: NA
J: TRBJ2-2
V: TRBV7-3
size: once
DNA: TGTGCCAGCAGCCCGGACAAGAACACCGGGGAGCTGTTTTTT
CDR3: CASSPDKNTGELFF

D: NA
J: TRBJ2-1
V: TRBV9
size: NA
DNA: TGTGCCAGCAGCGTAGGGAGTGAGGGAGTGGGGAGGCAGTTCTTC
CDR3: CASSVGSEGVGRQFF

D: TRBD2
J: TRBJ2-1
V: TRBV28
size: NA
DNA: TGTGCCAGCGGGACTAGCGGGTGGATAAATGAGCAGTTCTTC
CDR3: CASGTSGWINEQFF

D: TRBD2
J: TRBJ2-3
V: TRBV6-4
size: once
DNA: TGTGCCAGCAGCGTCCCCTTTTTTGCGGGAGGGAAGGGAAGCACAGATACGCAGTATTTT
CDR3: CASSVPFFAGGKGSTDTQYF

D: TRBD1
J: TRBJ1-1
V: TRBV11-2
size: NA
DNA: TGTGCCAGCAGCCTAGGGACAGGGCGTCTCACTGAAGCTTTCTTT
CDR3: CASSLGTGRLTEAFF

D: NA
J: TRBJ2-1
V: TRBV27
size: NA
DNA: TGTGCCAGCAGTTTAGAGGACTCTCCCTACAATGAGCAGTTCTTC
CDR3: CASSLEDSPYNEQFF

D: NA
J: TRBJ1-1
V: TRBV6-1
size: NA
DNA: TGTGCCAGCAGGGTGCATGGGGGCGGTGACACTGAAGCTTTCTTT
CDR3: CASRVHGGGDTEAFF

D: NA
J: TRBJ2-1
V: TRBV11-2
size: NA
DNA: TGTGCCAGCAGCCCAGTGCTTGATGAGCAGTTCTTC
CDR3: CASSPVLDEQFF

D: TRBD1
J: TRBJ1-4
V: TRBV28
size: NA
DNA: TGTGCCAGCAGTTCACAGGGGGCCTGGGGGGAAAAACTGTTTTTT
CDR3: CASSSQGAWGEKLFF

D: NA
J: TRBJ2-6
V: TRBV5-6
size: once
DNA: TGTGCCTTTACCAGGGCCGGGGCCAACGTCCTGACTTTC
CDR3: CAFTRAGANVLTF

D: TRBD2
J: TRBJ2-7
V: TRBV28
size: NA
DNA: TGTGCCAGCGCCCCAGAAGGAGGACTAGCGGGAGACGAGCAGTACTTC
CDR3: CASAPEGGLAGDEQYF

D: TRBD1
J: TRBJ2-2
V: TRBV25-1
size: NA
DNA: TGTGCCAGCCGGACAGGGGGCACCGGGGAGCTGTTTTTT
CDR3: CASRTGGTGELFF

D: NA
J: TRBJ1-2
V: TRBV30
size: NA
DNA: TGTGCCTGGGGTGTATTGGGGTATGGCTACACCTTC
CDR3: CAWGVLGYGYTF

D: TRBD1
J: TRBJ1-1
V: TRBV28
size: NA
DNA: TGTGCCAGCAGTTCCACAGGGACAGGGGACACTGAAGCTTTCTTT
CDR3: CASSSTGTGDTEAFF

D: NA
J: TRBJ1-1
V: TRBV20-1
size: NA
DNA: TGCAGTGCCTCTGACAGGAGGGAAGCTTTCTTT
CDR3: CSASDRREAFF

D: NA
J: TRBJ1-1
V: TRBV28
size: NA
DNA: TGTGCCAGCGGTCAAAGACAGGCGGGCACTGAAGCTTTCTTT
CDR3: CASGQRQAGTEAFF

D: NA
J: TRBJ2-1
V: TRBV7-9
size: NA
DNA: TGTGCCAGCAGCGTACTAGCAAATGAGCAGTTCTTC
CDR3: CASSVLANEQFF

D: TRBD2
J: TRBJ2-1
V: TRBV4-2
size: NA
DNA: TGTGCCAGCAGCCAAGTGGGCGGGAGCTCCTACAATGAGCAGTTCTTC
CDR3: CASSQVGGSSYNEQFF

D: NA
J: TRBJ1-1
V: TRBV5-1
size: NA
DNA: TGCGCCAGCAGCTTTCTGTTTCAGGAGGGCACTGAAGCTTTCTTT
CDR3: CASSFLFQEGTEAFF

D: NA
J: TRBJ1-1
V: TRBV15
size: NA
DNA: TGTGCCACTCACCGCCGGGGGAGCACTGAAGCTTTCTTT
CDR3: CATHRRGSTEAFF

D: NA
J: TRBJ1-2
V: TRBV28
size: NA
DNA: TGTGCCAGCAGTTTGGGGCAGGGCTATGGCTACACCTTC
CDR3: CASSLGQGYGYTF

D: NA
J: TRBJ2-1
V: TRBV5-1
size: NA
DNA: TGCGCCAGCAGCTTGGTGTCCCGACTGCTTAATGAGCAGTTCTTC
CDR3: CASSLVSRLLNEQFF

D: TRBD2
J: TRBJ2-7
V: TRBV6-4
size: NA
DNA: TGTGCCAGCAGTTATAGCGGGAGCGGCTACGAGCAGTACTTC
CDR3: CASSYSGSGYEQYF

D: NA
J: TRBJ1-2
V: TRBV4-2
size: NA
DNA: TGTGCCAGCAGCCAGGGGCGCAACTATGGCTACACCTTC
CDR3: CASSQGRNYGYTF

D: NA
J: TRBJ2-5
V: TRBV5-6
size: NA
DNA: TGTGCCAGCAGCTTGGATGTGGAGACCCAGTACTTC
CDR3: CASSLDVETQYF

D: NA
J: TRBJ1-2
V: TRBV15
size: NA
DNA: TGTGCCACCAGCAGAGACCGGACCTATGGCTACACCTTC
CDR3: CATSRDRTYGYTF

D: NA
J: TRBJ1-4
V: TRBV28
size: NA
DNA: TGTGCCAGCAGTTCCCCACCCGGGGGAACTAATGAAAAACTGTTTTTT
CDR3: CASSSPPGGTNEKLFF

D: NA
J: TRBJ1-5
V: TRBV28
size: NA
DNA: TGTGCCAGCAGCCCTAATGCCAGGGGACCTGAATATAGCAATCAGCCCCAGCATTTT
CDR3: CASSPNARGPEYSNQPQHF

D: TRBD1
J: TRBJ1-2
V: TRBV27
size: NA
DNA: TGTGCCAGCAGTTTGAACAGGGGGACAGGGGTTAATGGCTACACCTTC
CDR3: CASSLNRGTGVNGYTF

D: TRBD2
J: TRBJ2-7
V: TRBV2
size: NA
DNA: TGTGCCAGCGGGTTCGGCGAGCGGGGGGCCTACGAGCAGTACTTC
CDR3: CASGFGERGAYEQYF

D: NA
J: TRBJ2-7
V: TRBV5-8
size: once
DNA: TGTGCCAGCAGCTTCCGATGGGAGCAGTACTTC
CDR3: CASSFRWEQYF

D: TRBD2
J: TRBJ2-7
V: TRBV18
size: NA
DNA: TGTGCCAGCTCCTCGGCGGGGGGGGACAACGAGCAGTACTTC
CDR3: CASSSAGGDNEQYF

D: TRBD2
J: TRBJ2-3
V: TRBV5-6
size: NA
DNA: TGTGCCAGCAGCTTCGGGACTAGCGGGATTGTGAATACGCAGTATTTT
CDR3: CASSFGTSGIVNTQYF

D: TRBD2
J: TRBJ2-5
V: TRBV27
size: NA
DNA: TGTGCCAGCAAGGTAGGAGCGGGACTAGCGGAAGAGACCCAGTACTTC
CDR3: CASKVGAGLAEETQYF

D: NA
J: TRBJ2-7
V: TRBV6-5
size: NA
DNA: TGTGCCAGCAGTGCCGGCCCATACTACGAGCAGTACTTC
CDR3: CASSAGPYYEQYF

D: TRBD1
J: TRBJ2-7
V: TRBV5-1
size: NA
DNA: TGCGCCAGCAGTTCCTCGGGACAGGGGTTCCACGAGCAGTACTTC
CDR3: CASSSSGQGFHEQYF

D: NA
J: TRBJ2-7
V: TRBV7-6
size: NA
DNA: TGTGCCAGCAGCCGAGGGGGGCGTCAGGGCTCCTACGAGCAGTACTTC
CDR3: CASSRGGRQGSYEQYF